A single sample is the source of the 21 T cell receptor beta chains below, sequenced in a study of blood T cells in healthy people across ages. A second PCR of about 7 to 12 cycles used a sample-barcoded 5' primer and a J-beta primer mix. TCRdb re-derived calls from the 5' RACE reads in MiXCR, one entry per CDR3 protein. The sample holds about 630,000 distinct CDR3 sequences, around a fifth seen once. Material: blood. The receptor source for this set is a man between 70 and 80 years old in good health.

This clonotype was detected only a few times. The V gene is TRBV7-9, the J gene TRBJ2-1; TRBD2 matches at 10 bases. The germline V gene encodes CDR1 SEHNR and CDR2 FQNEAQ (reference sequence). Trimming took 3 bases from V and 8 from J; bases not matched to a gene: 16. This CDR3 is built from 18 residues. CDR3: CASSFYNLKREGHYEQFF. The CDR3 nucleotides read TGTGCCAGCAGCTTTTATAATTTAAAGCGGGAGGGCCATTATGAGCAGTTCTTC. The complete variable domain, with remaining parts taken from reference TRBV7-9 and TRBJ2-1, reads DTGVSQNPRHKITKRGQNVTFRCDPISEHNRLYWYRQTLGQGPEFLTYFQNEAQLEKSRLLSDRFSAERPKGSFSTLEIQRTEQGDSAMYLCASSFYNLKREGHYEQFFGPGTRLTVL.

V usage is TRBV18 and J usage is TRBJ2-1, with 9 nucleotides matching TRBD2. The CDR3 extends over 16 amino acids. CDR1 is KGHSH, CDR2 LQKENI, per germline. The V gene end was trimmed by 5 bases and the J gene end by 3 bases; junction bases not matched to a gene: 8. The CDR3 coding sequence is TGTGCCAGCTCAAGGCCTCTAGCGGGGATCTACAATGAGCAGTTCTTC. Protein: CASSRPLAGIYNEQFF.

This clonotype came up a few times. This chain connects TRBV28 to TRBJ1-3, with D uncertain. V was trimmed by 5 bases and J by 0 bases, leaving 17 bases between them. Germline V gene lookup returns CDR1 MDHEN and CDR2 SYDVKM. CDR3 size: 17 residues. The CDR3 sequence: CASSPGRRGSSGNTIYF. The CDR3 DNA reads TGTGCCAGCAGTCCCGGGAGACGAGGTAGCTCTGGAAACACCATATATTTT. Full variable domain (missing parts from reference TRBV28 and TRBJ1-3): DVKVTQSSRYLVKRTGEKVFLECVQDMDHENMFWYRQDPGLGLRLIYFSYDVKMKEKGDIPEGYSVSREKKERFSLILESASTNQTSMYLCASSPGRRGSSGNTIYFGEGSWLTVV.

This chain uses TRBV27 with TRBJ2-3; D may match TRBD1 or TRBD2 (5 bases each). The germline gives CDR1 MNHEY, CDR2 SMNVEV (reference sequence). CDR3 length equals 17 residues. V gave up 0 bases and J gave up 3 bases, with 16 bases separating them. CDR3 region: CASSLSQGLKRTDTQYF. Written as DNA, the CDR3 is TGTGCCAGCAGTTTATCCCAGGGCCTTAAGCGGACAGATACGCAGTATTTT.

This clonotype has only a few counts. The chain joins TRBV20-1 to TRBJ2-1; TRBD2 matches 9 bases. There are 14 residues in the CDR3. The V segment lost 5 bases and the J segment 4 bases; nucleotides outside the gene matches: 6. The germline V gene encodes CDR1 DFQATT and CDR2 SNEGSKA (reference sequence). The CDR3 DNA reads TGCAGTGCTTCTGGACTAGCGATATACAATGAGCAGTTCTTC. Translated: CSASGLAIYNEQFF.

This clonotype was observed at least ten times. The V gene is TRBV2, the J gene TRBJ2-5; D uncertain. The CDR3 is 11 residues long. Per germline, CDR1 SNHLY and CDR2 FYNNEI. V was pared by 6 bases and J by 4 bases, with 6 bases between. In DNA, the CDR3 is TGTGCCAGCAGCGCAAGAGAGACCCAGTACTTC. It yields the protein CASSARETQYF.

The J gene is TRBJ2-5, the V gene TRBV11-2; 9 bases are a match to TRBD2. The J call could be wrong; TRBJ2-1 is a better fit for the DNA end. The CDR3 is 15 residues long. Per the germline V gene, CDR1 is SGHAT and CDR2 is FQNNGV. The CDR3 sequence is CASSSGLAGSRQQFF. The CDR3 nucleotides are TGTGCCAGCAGCTCTGGGCTAGCGGGAAGCAGGCAGCAGTTCTTC.

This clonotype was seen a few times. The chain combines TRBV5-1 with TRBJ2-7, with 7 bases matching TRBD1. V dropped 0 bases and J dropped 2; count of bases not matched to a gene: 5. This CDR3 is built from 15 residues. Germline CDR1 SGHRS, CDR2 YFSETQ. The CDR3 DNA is TGCGCCAGCAGCTTGGAGTGGCAGGGGGCCTACGAGCAGTACTTC. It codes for CASSLEWQGAYEQYF.

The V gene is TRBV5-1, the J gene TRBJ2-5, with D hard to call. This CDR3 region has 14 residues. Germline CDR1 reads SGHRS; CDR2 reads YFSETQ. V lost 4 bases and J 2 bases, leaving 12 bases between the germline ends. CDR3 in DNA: TGCGCCAGCAGCATTGGGCAGCCGCAAGAGACCCAGTACTTC. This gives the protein CASSIGQPQETQYF. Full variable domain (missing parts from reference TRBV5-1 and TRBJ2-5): KAGVTQTPRYLIKTRGQQVTLSCSPISGHRSVSWYQQTPGQGLQFLFEYFSETQRNKGNFPGRFSGRQFSNSRSEMNVSTLELGDSALYLCASSIGQPQETQYFGPGTRLLVL.

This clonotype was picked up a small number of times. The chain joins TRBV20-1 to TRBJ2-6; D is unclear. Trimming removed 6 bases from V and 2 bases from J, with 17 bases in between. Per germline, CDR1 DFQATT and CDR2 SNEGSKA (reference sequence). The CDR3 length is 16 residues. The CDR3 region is CSARRKGPTGANVLTF. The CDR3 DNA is TGCAGTGCCAGACGAAAAGGACCAACTGGGGCCAACGTCCTGACTTTC.

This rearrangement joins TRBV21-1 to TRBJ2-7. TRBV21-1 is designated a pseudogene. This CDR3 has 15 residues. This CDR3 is CASSYGPTTSYEQYF. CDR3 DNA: TGTGCCAGCAGTTACGGTCCTACTACTTCCTACGAGCAGTACTTC.

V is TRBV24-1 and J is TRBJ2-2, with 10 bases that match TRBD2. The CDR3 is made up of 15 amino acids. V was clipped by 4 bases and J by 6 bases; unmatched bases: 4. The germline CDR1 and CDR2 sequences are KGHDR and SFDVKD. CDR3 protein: CATSDPGLAAGELFF. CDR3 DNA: TGTGCCACCAGTGACCCTGGACTAGCGGCCGGGGAGCTGTTTTTT.

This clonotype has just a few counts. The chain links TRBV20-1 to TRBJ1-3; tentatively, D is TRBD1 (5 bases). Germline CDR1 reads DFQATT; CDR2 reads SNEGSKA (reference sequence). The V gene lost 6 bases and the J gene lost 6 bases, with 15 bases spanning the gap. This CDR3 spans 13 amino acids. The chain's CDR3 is CSAPGQGENTIYF. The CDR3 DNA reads TGCAGTGCCCCGGGGCAGGGCGAAAACACCATATATTTT.

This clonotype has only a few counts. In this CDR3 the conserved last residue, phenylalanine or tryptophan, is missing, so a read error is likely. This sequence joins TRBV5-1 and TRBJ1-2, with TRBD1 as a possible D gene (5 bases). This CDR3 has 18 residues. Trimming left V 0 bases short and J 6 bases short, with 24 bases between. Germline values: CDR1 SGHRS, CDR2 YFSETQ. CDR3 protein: CASSLGQPSPYQRDGYTL. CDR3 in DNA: TGCGCCAGCAGCTTGGGACAGCCTTCCCCCTATCAAAGAGATGGCTACACCCTC.

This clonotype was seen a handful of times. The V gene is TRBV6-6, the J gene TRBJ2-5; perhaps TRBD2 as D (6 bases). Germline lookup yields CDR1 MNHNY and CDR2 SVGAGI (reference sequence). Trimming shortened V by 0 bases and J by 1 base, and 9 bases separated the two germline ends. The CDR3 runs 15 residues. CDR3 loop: CASSYSRGLQETQYF. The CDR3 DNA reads TGTGCCAGCAGTTACTCGAGGGGACTCCAAGAGACCCAGTACTTC.

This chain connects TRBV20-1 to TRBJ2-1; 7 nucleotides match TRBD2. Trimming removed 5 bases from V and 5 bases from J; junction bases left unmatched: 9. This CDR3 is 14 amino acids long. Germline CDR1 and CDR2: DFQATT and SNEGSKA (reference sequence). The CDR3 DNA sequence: TGCAGTGCTCAACTAGCGACCCGACACAATGAGCAGTTCTTC. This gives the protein CSAQLATRHNEQFF.

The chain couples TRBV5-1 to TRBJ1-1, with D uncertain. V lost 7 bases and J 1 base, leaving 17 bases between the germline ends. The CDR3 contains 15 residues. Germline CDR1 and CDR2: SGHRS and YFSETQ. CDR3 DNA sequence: TGCGCCAGCGGTTCGGTTATAGGTGGGAACACTGAAGCTTTCTTT. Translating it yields CASGSVIGGNTEAFF.

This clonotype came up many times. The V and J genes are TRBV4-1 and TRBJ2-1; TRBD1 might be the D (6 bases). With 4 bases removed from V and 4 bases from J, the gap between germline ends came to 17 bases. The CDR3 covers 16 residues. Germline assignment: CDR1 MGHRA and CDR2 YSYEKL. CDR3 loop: CASSPWVGARYNEQFF. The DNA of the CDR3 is TGCGCCAGCAGCCCCTGGGTGGGGGCCCGGTACAATGAGCAGTTCTTC.

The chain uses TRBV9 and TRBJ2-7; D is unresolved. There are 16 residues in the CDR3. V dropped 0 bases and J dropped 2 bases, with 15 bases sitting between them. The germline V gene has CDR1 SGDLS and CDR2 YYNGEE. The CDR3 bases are TGTGCCAGCAGCGTAGGTCTGGCAGATTCCGCCTACGAGCAGTACTTC. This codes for CASSVGLADSAYEQYF.

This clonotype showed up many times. DNA for the CDR3: TGTGCCAGCAGCTTAGTCAGGGAGAATGAGCAGTTCTTC. It specifies CASSLVRENEQFF. The rearrangement links TRBV11-1 to TRBJ2-5, with D perhaps TRBD1 or TRBD2 (5 bases each). The closer fit of TRBJ2-1 to the DNA end suggests the J call may be wrong. The CDR3 totals 13 residues. Germline-derived CDR1 and CDR2 are SGHAT and FQDESV (reference sequence).

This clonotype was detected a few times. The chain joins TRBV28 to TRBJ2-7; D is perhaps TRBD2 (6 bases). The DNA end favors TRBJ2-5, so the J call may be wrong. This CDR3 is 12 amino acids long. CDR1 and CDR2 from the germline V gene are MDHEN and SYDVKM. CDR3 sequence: CASIGGLETQYF. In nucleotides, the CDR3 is TGTGCCAGCATTGGGGGGTTGGAGACCCAGTACTTC.